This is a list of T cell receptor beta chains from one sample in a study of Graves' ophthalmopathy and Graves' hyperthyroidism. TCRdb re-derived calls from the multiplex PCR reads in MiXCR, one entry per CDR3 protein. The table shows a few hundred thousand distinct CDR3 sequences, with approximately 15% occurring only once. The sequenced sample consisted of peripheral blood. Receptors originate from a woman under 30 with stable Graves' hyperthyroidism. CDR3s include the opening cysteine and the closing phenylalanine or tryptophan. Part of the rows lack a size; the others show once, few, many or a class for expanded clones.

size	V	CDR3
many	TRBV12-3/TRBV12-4	CASSRQTIGNSPLHF
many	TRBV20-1	CSARDSWGEDTEAFF
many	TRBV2	CASSEVAAEAFF
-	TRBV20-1	CSAKGKVGSYEQYF
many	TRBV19	CASSISGAYGYTF
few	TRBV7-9	CASSSSTVNYEQYF
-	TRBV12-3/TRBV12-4	CASSDSRREVKGTEAFF
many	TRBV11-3	CASSLRQEPYEQYF
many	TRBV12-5	CASGPTGVMNTEAFF
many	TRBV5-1	CASSLSQDRLGNTEAFF
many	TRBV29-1	CSVVEGVGTEAFF
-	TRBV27	CASSLSGSSSRSYEQYF
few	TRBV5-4	CASSLDRGWGDIYEQYF
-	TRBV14	CASSTGIFTGELFF
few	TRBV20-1	CSARDSQSYEQYF